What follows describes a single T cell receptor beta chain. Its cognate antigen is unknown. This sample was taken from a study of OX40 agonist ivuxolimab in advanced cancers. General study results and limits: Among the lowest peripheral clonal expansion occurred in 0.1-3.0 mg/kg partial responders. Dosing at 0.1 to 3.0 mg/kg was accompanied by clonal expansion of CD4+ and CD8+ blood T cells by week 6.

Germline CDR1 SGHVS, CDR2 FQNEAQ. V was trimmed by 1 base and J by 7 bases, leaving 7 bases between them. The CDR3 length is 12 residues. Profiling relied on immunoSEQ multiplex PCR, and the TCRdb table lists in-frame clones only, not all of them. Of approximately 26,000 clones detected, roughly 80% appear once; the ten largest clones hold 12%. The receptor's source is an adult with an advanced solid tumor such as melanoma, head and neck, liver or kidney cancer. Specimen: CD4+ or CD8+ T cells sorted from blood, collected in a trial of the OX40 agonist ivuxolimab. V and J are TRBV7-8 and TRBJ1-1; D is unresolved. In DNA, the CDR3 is TGTGCCAGCAGCTTAGGCAGCCTTGAAGCTTTCTTT. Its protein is CASSLGSLEAFF.